This T cell receptor beta chain was obtained from a study of cytomegalovirus exposure and HLA in healthy donors. General study findings and limits: In a later analysis, TCR beta V- and J-gene trimming showed a link to a missense DCLRE1C variant. Sequences of the TCR beta chain were said to predict the HLA-A and HLA-B alleles of most subjects accurately.

Turning to this clone: What it recognizes is unknown.

V dropped 3 bases and J dropped 3 bases, with 12 bases sitting between them. Looked up from germline, CDR1 is LNHNV and CDR2 is YYDKDF (reference sequence). The CDR3 is made up of 14 amino acids. The primer mix had 60 Vbeta and 13 Jbeta primers. Sequenced by immunoSEQ multiplex PCR; TCRdb stores in-frame clones only, minus some. The sample consists of 95,000 to 150,000 clones, 80% to 85% of them appearing once. The sequencing sample was made of PBMCs. The chain employs TRBV15 and TRBJ2-7; tentative D call: TRBD2 (5 bases). The origin of this receptor is a man aged 25-40 years in good health and CMV-seronegative. In DNA, the CDR3 is TGTGCCACCAGCAGGGAGGCCTCGGACTACGAGCAGTACTTC. This translates into CATSREASDYEQYF.